A single sample gave rise to the 26 T cell receptor beta chains below, sequenced in a study of PD-L1 blockade in urothelial cancer. TCRdb's copy holds only in-frame clones and misses some; the assay was immunoSEQ multiplex PCR. The sample includes 40,000 or so clones, around 82% seen only once; the top ten take about 6.8%. Time point here: pretreatment peripheral blood. The specimen comprised PBMCs, sampled around atezolizumab (anti-PD-L1) treatment. These TCRs come from a man between 60 and 75 years old with urothelial cancer.

The CDR3 spells CASSYNRESNQPQHF. The CDR3 nucleotides are TGTGCCAGCAGTTATAACAGGGAAAGCAATCAGCCCCAGCATTTT. V and J are TRBV6-5 and TRBJ1-5; D might be TRBD1 (6 bases). The CDR3 is 15 residues long. In germline, CDR1 is MNHEY, CDR2 SVGAGI. The germline V and J ends were trimmed by 3 bases and 1 base, with 10 bases remaining between them.

A single count supports this clone. This chain uses TRBV5-1 with TRBJ1-6; the match to TRBD1 covers 8 bases. CDR3 length: 15 amino acids. V shed 1 base and J 10 bases; nucleotides not matched to a gene: 7. Germline lookup yields CDR1 SGHRS and CDR2 YFSETQ. CDR3 residues: CASSLSGGERSPLHF. The CDR3 DNA follows: TGCGCCAGCAGCTTGTCAGGGGGCGAACGGTCACCCCTCCACTTT.

The chain uses TRBV6-1 and TRBJ2-5, with a possible D match to TRBD1 (6 bases). CDR3 length: 14 residues. Germline loops: CDR1 MNHNS, CDR2 SASEGT. V lost 5 bases to trimming and J lost 1 base, with 11 bases between them. For the CDR3, the DNA is TGTGCCAGCAGTTTCAGGGGACGCCAAGAGACCCAGTACTTC. Translated: CASSFRGRQETQYF.

This sequence joins TRBV4-1 and TRBJ2-1; D may be TRBD1 (5 bases). The CDR3 is 15 residues long. Germline V gives CDR1 MGHRA, CDR2 YSYEKL. V lost 0 bases to trimming and J lost 3 bases, with 9 bases between them. CDR3 bases: TGCGCCAGCAGCCAAGATAAGGGGATCTACAATGAGCAGTTCTTC. It yields the protein CASSQDKGIYNEQFF.

The chain employs TRBV4-1 and TRBJ2-7; D is ambiguous. The CDR3 has 14 residues. Looked up from germline, CDR1 is MGHRA and CDR2 is YSYEKL. Trimming took off 8 bases at V and 3 bases at J, with 17 bases between the two ends. The CDR3 DNA reads as TGCGCCAGCGGAACCGACGAGGTTCACTACGAGCAGTACTTC. Protein sequence: CASGTDEVHYEQYF.

This chain uses TRBV15 with TRBJ1-4, with no clear D. V was cut by 1 base and J by 4 bases, with 7 bases left in between. Per germline, CDR1 LNHNV and CDR2 YYDKDF (reference sequence). CDR3 size: 14 residues. This CDR3 is CATSRGSYNEKLFF. CDR3 nucleotides: TGTGCCACCAGCAGAGGTAGCTATAATGAAAAACTGTTTTTT.

J is TRBJ2-3 and V is TRBV5-1; possible D gene TRBD1, 5 bases. The CDR3 sequence is 17 residues long. Per the germline V gene, CDR1 is SGHRS and CDR2 is YFSETQ. V lost 4 bases, J lost 1 base, and 19 bases lay in between. CDR3 DNA sequence: TGCGCCAGCAGCAAAGGGGCCCTTGGTGGAGGCACAGATACGCAGTATTTT. Translated: CASSKGALGGGTDTQYF.

V gene TRBV6-5 combines with J gene TRBJ1-2; no firm D call. V was trimmed by 4 bases and J by 1 base, leaving 10 bases between them. The CDR3 spans 14 residues. CDR1 MNHEY and CDR2 SVGAGI come from the germline V gene. In DNA form, the CDR3 reads TGTGCCAGCAGTTTCAGGCCCAATAACTATGGCTACACCTTC. Translation gives CASSFRPNNYGYTF.

In this sample, this clone turned up a few times. The chain recombines TRBV19 with TRBJ1-1, with TRBD1 as a possible D gene (5 bases). The CDR3 consists of 14 residues. Germline CDR1 is LNHDA and CDR2 is SQIVND (reference sequence). V lost 6 bases to trimming and J lost 0 bases, with 11 bases between them. The CDR3 DNA reads as TGTGCCAGTAGCGCGACAGCGTTGAACACTGAAGCTTTCTTT. This sequence encodes CASSATALNTEAFF.

The V gene is TRBV6-5, the J gene TRBJ1-2; 8 nucleotides agree with TRBD1. CDR3 size: 14 residues. Germline-derived CDR1 and CDR2 are MNHEY and SVGAGI. The ends lost 0 bases at V and 8 bases at J; junction bases unmatched: 5. CDR3 in DNA: TGTGCCAGCAGTTACTCGGGACAGGCCTCAGGCTACACCTTC. This translates into CASSYSGQASGYTF.

The gene calls are TRBV19 and TRBJ2-5; no clear D gene. The CDR3 has 15 residues. V lost 1 base and J lost 4, with 13 bases in between. The germline CDR1 and CDR2 sequences are LNHDA and SQIVND (reference sequence). The CDR3, as DNA: TGTGCCAGTAGTATAGGCGGCTCCGGCGGAGAGACCCAGTACTTC. Its translation: CASSIGGSGGETQYF.

The chain combines TRBV9 with TRBJ1-6; TRBD1 might be the D (5 bases). CDR1 and CDR2 from the germline V gene are SGDLS and YYNGEE. The CDR3 is 15 amino acids. V dropped 3 bases and J dropped 7 bases, with 14 bases sitting between them. The CDR3 sequence is CASSEGRAGNSPLHF. DNA of the CDR3: TGTGCCAGCAGCGAGGGGAGAGCGGGGAATTCACCCCTCCACTTT. Combining the CDR3 with reference TRBV9 and TRBJ1-6 gives the whole variable domain DSGVTQTPKHLITATGQRVTLRCSPRSGDLSVYWYQQSLDQGLQFLIQYYNGEERAKGNILERFSAQQFPDLHSELNLSSLELGDSALYFCASSEGRAGNSPLHFGNGTRLTVT.

This clone was observed a few times. This chain's CDR3 is CASSLYRGRGNVLTF. The CDR3 coding sequence is TGTGCCAGCAGTTTGTACAGGGGGCGCGGGAACGTCCTGACTTTC. The chain recombines TRBV28 with TRBJ2-6, with 9 bases matching TRBD1. Germline V lookup: CDR1 MDHEN, CDR2 SYDVKM. The length of the CDR3 is 15 residues. V shed 3 bases and J 10 bases; nucleotides not matched to a gene: 7.

The chain is built from TRBV19 and TRBJ1-1, with D possibly matching TRBD1 (5 bases). Germline CDR1 LNHDA, CDR2 SQIVND (reference sequence). The V and J ends lost 3 bases and 5 bases respectively, with 13 bases between them. CDR3 length: 14 residues. In nucleotides, the CDR3 is TGTGCCAGTAGTATTATATCAGGGTTGACTGAAGCTTTCTTT. Protein sequence: CASSIISGLTEAFF.

The chain combines TRBV5-1 with TRBJ2-5, with TRBD2 identical over 8 bases. This CDR3 has 17 amino acids. Per the germline V gene, CDR1 is SGHRS and CDR2 is YFSETQ. Trimming took 0 bases from V and 9 from J; bases not matched to a gene: 16. For the CDR3, the DNA is TGCGCCAGCAGCTTGGCCGGGGGGAGCGGGGGAGCTGGAGCCCAGTACTTC. It encodes CASSLAGGSGGAGAQYF.

Details on this clone: The junction shows a germline mismatch at one end, possibly a read error. The rearrangement joins TRBV7-7 to TRBJ2-1; maybe TRBD2 (6 bases). The length of the CDR3 is 13 residues. Germline-derived CDR1 and CDR2 are SSHAT and FNYEAQ (reference sequence). Written as DNA, the CDR3 is TGTGCTAGCAGCCCGTCTACGGGGGTTGAGCAGTTCTTC. Its protein is CASSPSTGVEQFF.

The V gene is TRBV29-1, the J gene TRBJ2-3; D not certain. V lost 0 bases, J lost 4 bases, and 5 bases lay in between. The CDR3 runs to 12 residues. Germline V gives CDR1 SQVTM, CDR2 ANQGSEA. The CDR3 is CSVEDLADTQYF. The CDR3 bases are TGCAGCGTTGAAGATCTAGCAGATACGCAGTATTTT.

CDR3 amino acids: CASSSSGQGYEQYF. The CDR3 nucleotides are TGTGCCAGCAGCTCCTCGGGACAGGGCTACGAGCAGTACTTC. The genes are TRBV7-2 and TRBJ2-7; 9 positions match TRBD1. Per the germline V gene, CDR1 is SGHTA and CDR2 is FQGNSA. After removal of 4 bases from V and 3 bases from J, the junction contained 4 bases not matched to a gene. CDR3 length: 14 residues.

The chain employs TRBV6-6 and TRBJ1-4; D not resolved. The V end lost 8 bases, the J end lost 7 bases, and 14 bases lay between the germline ends. This CDR3 is 13 amino acids long. Germline lookup yields CDR1 MNHNY and CDR2 SVGAGI (reference sequence). CDR3 sequence: CASSYGESEKLFF. In DNA, the CDR3 is TGTGCCAGCTCTTATGGGGAGTCTGAAAAACTGTTTTTT.

V usage is TRBV28 and J usage is TRBJ2-7, with 7 bases that match TRBD1. V shed 6 bases, J shed 2 bases, and the junction held 10 bases outside the gene matches. Germline CDR1 is MDHEN and CDR2 is SYDVKM. There are 15 residues in the CDR3. CDR3 DNA sequence: TGTGCCAGCAGGGAAGAGGGGGCAAGCCCCTACGAGCAGTACTTC. This gives the protein CASREEGASPYEQYF.

This chain joins TRBV4-1 and TRBJ2-2; D might be TRBD2 (7 bases). The CDR3 spans 14 residues. V dropped 3 bases and J dropped 7 bases, with 12 bases sitting between them. The germline CDR1 and CDR2 sequences are MGHRA and YSYEKL. The CDR3 here is CASSQEGGSGELFF. The CDR3 nucleotides read TGCGCCAGCAGCCAGGAGGGGGGGAGCGGGGAGCTGTTTTTT.

This sequence joins TRBV4-1 and TRBJ1-1, with 8 bases fitting TRBD1. The CDR3 is made up of 17 amino acids. Trimming at V came to 3 bases and at J to 1 base, leaving 10 bases not matched to a gene. Germline CDR1 reads MGHRA; CDR2 reads YSYEKL. CDR3 in DNA: TGCGCCAGCAGCCAGGCCGCAGGGGGCGCGGGGAACACTGAAGCTTTCTTT. Amino acids: CASSQAAGGAGNTEAFF.

The chain uses TRBV7-6 and TRBJ2-7, with a tentative D call TRBD1 (6 bases). The CDR3 totals 14 residues. V gave up 0 bases and J gave up 2 bases, with 8 bases separating them. Germline V gene sequence: CDR1 SGHVS, CDR2 FNYEAQ. CDR3 sequence reads: CASSLADSAYEQYF. CDR3 DNA: TGTGCCAGCAGCTTAGCGGACAGCGCCTACGAGCAGTACTTC.

The rearrangement links TRBV19 to TRBJ1-5; TRBD1 agrees at 8 bases. The CDR3 contains 15 residues. Germline assignment: CDR1 LNHDA and CDR2 SQIVND (reference sequence). After removal of 6 bases from V and 4 bases from J, the junction contained 8 bases not matched to a gene. DNA for the CDR3: TGTGCCAGTAGCTCATTCGGACAGGGTAATCAGCCCCAGCATTTT. The encoded protein is CASSSFGQGNQPQHF.

The V and J genes are TRBV6-6 and TRBJ1-5, with 7 bases aligning to TRBD1. The CDR3 covers 12 residues. V gave up 8 bases and J gave up 7 bases; unmatched junction bases: 5. CDR1 and CDR2 (germline): MNHNY, SVGAGI (reference sequence). The CDR3 DNA follows: TGTGCCAGCTCAGGGGGGAACCAGCCCCAGCATTTT. Its protein product is CASSGGNQPQHF.

Here the CDR3 reads CASSSTGDNSPLHF. In nucleotides, the CDR3 is TGTGCCAGCAGCTCGACAGGGGATAATTCACCCCTCCACTTT. V gene TRBV11-2 combines with J gene TRBJ1-6, with 8 bases aligning to TRBD1. The CDR3 runs to 14 residues. Trimming cost V 4 bases and J 5 bases; bases outside gene matches: 1. Per the germline V gene, CDR1 is SGHAT and CDR2 is FQNNGV. Looking up the rest from reference TRBV11-2 and TRBJ1-6 gives the full variable domain: EAGVAQSPRYKIIEKRQSVAFWCNPISGHATLYWYQQILGQGPKLLIQFQNNGVVDDSQLPKDRFSAERLKGVDSTLKIQPAKLEDSAVYLCASSSTGDNSPLHFGNGTRLTVT.